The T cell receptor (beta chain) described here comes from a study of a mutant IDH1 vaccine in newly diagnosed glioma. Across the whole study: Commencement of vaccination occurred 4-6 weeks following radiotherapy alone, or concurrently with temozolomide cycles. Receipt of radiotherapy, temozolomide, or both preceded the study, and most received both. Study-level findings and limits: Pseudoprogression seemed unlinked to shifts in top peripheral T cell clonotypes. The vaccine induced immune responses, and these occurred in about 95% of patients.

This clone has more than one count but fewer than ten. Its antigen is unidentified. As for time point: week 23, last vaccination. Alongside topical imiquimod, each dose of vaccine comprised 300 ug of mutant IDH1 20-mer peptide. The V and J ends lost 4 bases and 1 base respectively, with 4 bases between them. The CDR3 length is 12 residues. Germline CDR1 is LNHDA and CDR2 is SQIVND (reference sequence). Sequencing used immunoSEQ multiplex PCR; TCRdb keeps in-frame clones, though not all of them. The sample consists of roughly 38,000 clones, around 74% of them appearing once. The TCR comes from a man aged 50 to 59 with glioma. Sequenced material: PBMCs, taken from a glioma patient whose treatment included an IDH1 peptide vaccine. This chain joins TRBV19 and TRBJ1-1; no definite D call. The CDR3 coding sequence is TGTGCCAGTAGTAGTGGGAACACTGAAGCTTTCTTT. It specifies CASSSGNTEAFF.